A single sample is the source of the 10 T cell receptor beta chains below, sequenced in a study of T cell responses to AZD1222 COVID-19 vaccine (dated by TCRdb to about 2021). Receptor amplification or capture employed the immunoSEQ multiplex PCR assay. What TCRdb holds here is the immuneACCESS table cut down to in-frame rearrangements. Part of the clones is not present; checked against another copy, under half of the missing clones reflect an unresolved V gene, and the others are unexplained. The sample table shows around 160,000 clones, and under 95% are seen once. 4% to 6% of the sample is held by the ten biggest clonotypes. What the time point label conveys for this sample: baseline before first vaccination. The input for sequencing was peripheral blood, taken on day 0 of AZD1222 vaccination. The receptors were gathered from an adult in good health.

The chain links TRBV7-3 to TRBJ2-1, with TRBD2 matching over 7 bases. The CDR3 is 13 amino acids. Germline CDR1 and CDR2: SGHTA and FQGTGA. The junction had 3 bases not matched to a gene; V was cut back by 0 bases and J by 10 bases. The CDR3 coding sequence is TGTGCCAGCAGCTTAACCGCGGGAGCAGAGCAGTTCTTC. It translates to CASSLTAGAEQFF.

V and J are TRBV11-2 and TRBJ2-5; 8 bases map to TRBD2. The V and J ends lost 1 base and 6 bases, in that order; junction bases with no gene match: 19. CDR1 SGHAT and CDR2 FQNNGV come from the germline V gene. This CDR3 region has 19 residues. The CDR3 region is CASSLGSSGSSLGDQTQYF. Written as DNA, the CDR3 is TGTGCCAGCAGCTTAGGGTCTAGCGGGTCATCATTGGGTGATCAGACCCAGTACTTC.

The CDR3 nucleotides read TGTGCCACCAGCAGAGATGTCGCGGGCAGAACCTATGGCTACACCTTC. Translating gives CATSRDVAGRTYGYTF. V gene TRBV15 combines with J gene TRBJ1-2; no firm D call. The CDR3 length is 16 residues. Germline loops: CDR1 LNHNV, CDR2 YYDKDF (reference sequence). Trimming pared 0 bases from V and 4 bases from J, leaving 15 bases between.

The rearrangement joins TRBV18 to TRBJ1-2; TRBD1 agrees at 8 bases. Germline V CDR1 and CDR2: KGHSH, LQKENI. CDR3 length equals 16 residues. J gave up 5 bases and V 3 bases, and 11 bases lay outside the gene matches. CDR3 sequence reads: CASSPPPDDRGYGYTF. Here the CDR3 DNA reads TGTGCCAGCTCACCTCCCCCTGACGACAGGGGTTATGGCTACACCTTC.

This clone was observed a handful of times. The V gene is TRBV6-2 or TRBV6-3, the J gene TRBJ2-1, with 9 nucleotides matching TRBD1. Germline V gives CDR1 MNHEY, CDR2 SVGEGT. The CDR3 runs 14 residues. J gave up 4 bases and V 5 bases, and 3 bases lay outside the gene matches. The CDR3, as DNA: TGTGCCAGCAGTATGACAGGGGGGTACAATGAGCAGTTCTTC. Its protein product is CASSMTGGYNEQFF.

V usage is TRBV10-3 and J usage is TRBJ2-5; no reliable D call. The V gene's germline CDR1 is ENHRY and CDR2 SYGVKD. The V end lost 2 bases, the J end lost 2 bases, and 9 bases lay between the germline ends. The CDR3 consists of 14 residues. The CDR3 is CAISEGRAQETQYF. The DNA of the CDR3 is TGTGCCATCAGTGAGGGCAGAGCGCAAGAGACCCAGTACTTC.

The chain recombines TRBV7-6 with TRBJ1-6; D remains unclear. CDR3 length: 18 amino acids. Germline lookup yields CDR1 SGHVS and CDR2 FNYEAQ. V shed 1 base and J shed 0 bases, with 13 bases lying between them. DNA of the CDR3: TGTGCCAGCAGCTTAGGCCCCGGCCCAAGCTCCTATAATTCACCCCTCCACTTT. Protein sequence: CASSLGPGPSSYNSPLHF.

V and J are TRBV19 and TRBJ1-5; maybe TRBD1 (5 bases). This CDR3 is built from 14 residues. V was clipped by 4 bases and J by 4 bases, with 11 bases between them. CDR1 and CDR2 from the germline V gene are LNHDA and SQIVND (reference sequence). Written as DNA, the CDR3 is TGTGCCAGTAGTAAGACAGCCCCAAATCAGCCCCAGCATTTT. Residues: CASSKTAPNQPQHF.

The CDR3 loop reads CASSVGPGTEAFF. The CDR3 coding sequence is TGTGCCAGCAGCGTAGGACCTGGCACTGAAGCTTTCTTT. The J gene is TRBJ1-1, the V gene TRBV9; D not resolved. V was pared by 0 bases and J by 4 bases, with 7 bases between. Germline CDR1 is SGDLS and CDR2 is YYNGEE. The CDR3 loop spans 13 amino acids.

In DNA form, the CDR3 reads TGTGCCACCAGCAGACAGGCCTATAATTCACCCCTCCACTTT. It is translated as CATSRQAYNSPLHF. The chain combines TRBV15 with TRBJ1-6; no clear D. The V and J ends lost 2 bases and 2 bases respectively, with 4 bases between them. The CDR3 loop spans 14 amino acids. Looked up from germline, CDR1 is LNHNV and CDR2 is YYDKDF (reference sequence).